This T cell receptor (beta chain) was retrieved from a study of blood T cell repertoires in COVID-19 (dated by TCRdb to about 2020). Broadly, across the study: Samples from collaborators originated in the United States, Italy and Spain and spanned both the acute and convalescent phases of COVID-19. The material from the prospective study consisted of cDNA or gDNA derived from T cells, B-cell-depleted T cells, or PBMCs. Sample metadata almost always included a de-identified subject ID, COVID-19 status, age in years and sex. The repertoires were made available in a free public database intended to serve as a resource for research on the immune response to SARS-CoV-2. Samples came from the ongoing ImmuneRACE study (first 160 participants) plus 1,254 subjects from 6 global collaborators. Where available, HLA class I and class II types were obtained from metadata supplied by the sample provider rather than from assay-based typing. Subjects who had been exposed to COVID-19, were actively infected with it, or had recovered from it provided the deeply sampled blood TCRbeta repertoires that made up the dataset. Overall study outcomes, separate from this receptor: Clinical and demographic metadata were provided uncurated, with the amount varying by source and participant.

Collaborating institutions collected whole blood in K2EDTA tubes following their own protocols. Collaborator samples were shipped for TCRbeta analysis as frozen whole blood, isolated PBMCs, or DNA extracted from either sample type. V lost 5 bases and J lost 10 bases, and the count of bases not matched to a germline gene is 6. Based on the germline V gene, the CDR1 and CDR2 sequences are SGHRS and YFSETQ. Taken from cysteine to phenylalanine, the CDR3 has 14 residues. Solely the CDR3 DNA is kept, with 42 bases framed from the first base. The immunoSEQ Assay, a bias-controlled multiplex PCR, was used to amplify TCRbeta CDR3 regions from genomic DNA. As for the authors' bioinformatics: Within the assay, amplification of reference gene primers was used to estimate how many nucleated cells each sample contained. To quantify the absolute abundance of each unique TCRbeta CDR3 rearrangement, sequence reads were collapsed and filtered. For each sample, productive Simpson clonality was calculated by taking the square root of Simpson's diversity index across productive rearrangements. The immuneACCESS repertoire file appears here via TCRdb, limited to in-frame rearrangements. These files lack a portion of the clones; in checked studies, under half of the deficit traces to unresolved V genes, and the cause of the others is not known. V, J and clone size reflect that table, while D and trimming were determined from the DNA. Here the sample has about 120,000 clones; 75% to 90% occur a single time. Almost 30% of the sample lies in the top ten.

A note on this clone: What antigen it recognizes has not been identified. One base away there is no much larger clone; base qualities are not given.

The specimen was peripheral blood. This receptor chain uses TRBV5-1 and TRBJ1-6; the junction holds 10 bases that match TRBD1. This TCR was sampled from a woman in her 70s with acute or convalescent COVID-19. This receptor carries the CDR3 CASRTGTGDSPLHF. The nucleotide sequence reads TGCGCCAGCAGAACCGGGACAGGGGACTCACCCCTCCACTTT.